These 15 T cell receptor beta chains were sequenced from one sample in a study of CD8+ T cells in alopecia areata. Sequencing templates came from extracted RNA that was reverse transcribed into cDNA. Some clones are missing from TCRdb's copy, which holds only in-frame ones; the method was immunoSEQ multiplex PCR. The sample has about 180,000 clones, about half seen once. Treatment described: oral pan-JAK inhibitor, 5-10 mg twice daily. Material: CD8+ T cells sorted from blood, obtained around week 54, from a patient treated with tofacitinib. The receptors stem from a human donor with alopecia areata.

In this sample, this clone turned up a few times. The chain employs TRBV19 and TRBJ2-1; D not certain. V was shortened by 6 bases and J by 4 bases, with 10 bases between the two germline ends. Germline values: CDR1 LNHDA, CDR2 SQIVND (reference sequence). There are 13 residues in the CDR3. The CDR3 coding sequence is TGTGCCAGTAGCGAGACGGATTACAATGAGCAGTTCTTC. Amino acid sequence: CASSETDYNEQFF.

This chain connects TRBV27 to TRBJ1-5, with D maybe TRBD1 (5 bases). Germline V CDR1 and CDR2: MNHEY, SMNVEV (reference sequence). V was pared by 6 bases and J by 2 bases, with 5 bases between. CDR3 size: 12 residues. The CDR3: CASRGGNQPQHF. DNA for the CDR3: TGTGCCAGCAGAGGGGGCAATCAGCCCCAGCATTTT.

The CDR3 spells CASSRTGTGEQYF. The CDR3 coding sequence is TGTGCCAGCAGCCGGACAGGGACGGGCGAGCAGTACTTC. The chain is built from TRBV6-5 and TRBJ2-7; 8 bases are a match to TRBD1. CDR1 MNHEY and CDR2 SVGAGI come from the germline V gene. The CDR3 runs 13 residues. The V gene end was trimmed by 6 bases and the J gene end by 6 bases; junction bases not matched to a gene: 7.

J is TRBJ2-7 and V is TRBV4-3; D remains ambiguous. The CDR3 sequence is 16 residues long. Between the trimmed V and J ends, which lost 0 bases and 2 bases, there was a span of 14 bases. The germline V gene encodes CDR1 LGHNA and CDR2 YSLEER. The CDR3 nucleotides read TGCGCCAGCAGCCAAGATCCGCGCGTTGGAACCTACGAGCAGTACTTC. This codes for CASSQDPRVGTYEQYF.

The V and J genes are TRBV29-1 and TRBJ1-1; D possibly corresponds to TRBD1 (5 bases). The CDR3 runs 16 residues. V dropped 0 bases and J dropped 1 base, with 15 bases sitting between them. Looked up from germline, CDR1 is SQVTM and CDR2 is ANQGSEA. CDR3 amino acids: CSVEDLRDSSNTEAFF. CDR3 DNA sequence: TGCAGCGTTGAAGATCTTAGGGACTCCTCGAACACTGAAGCTTTCTTT.

The DNA of the CDR3 is TGTGCTAGTGGCTTAACCGCAACTAATGAAAAACTGTTTTTT. Amino acids: CASGLTATNEKLFF. This chain connects TRBV12-5 to TRBJ1-4; D not resolved. The CDR3 contains 14 residues. Germline-derived CDR1 and CDR2 are LGHNT and FRNRAP. V lost 6 bases and J lost 0, with 8 bases in between.

V and J are TRBV15 and TRBJ1-2; a weak D match, TRBD1 (5 bases). The ends were cut back, 1 base at V and 4 bases at J, with 16 bases in the middle. The CDR3 runs 16 residues. CDR1 is LNHNV and CDR2 is YYDKDF in the germline V gene (reference sequence). DNA for the CDR3: TGTGCCACCAGCAGAGGGGAGGGAGGGGACCTCTATGGCTACACCTTC. Its translation is CATSRGEGGDLYGYTF.

The gene calls are TRBV5-4 and TRBJ2-1; D is ambiguous. Trimming took off 0 bases at V and 5 bases at J, with 3 bases between the two ends. The length of the CDR3 is 12 residues. The germline CDR1 and CDR2 sequences are SGHNT and YYREEE (reference sequence). For the CDR3, the DNA is TGTGCCAGCAGCTTGGGGGACAATGAGCAGTTCTTC. Its translation is CASSLGDNEQFF. The full variable domain, rest sourced from reference TRBV5-4 and TRBJ2-1, is ETGVTQSPTHLIKTRGQQVTLRCSSQSGHNTVSWYQQALGQGPQFIFQYYREEENGRGNFPPRFSGLQFPNYSSELNVNALELDDSALYLCASSLGDNEQFFGPGTRLTVL.

The gene calls are TRBV27 and TRBJ2-7, with TRBD1 as a possible D gene (7 bases). The V end was cut by 6 bases, the J end by 4 bases, with 16 bases between. This CDR3 comprises 14 residues. CDR1 is MNHEY, CDR2 SMNVEV, per germline (reference sequence). CDR3 nucleotides: TGTGCCAGCAGGAGAGGGGGCGCGGGGTACGAGCAGTACTTC. Translation: CASRRGGAGYEQYF.

This clone was seen a few times. J is TRBJ1-4 and V is TRBV29-1; 7 bases are a match to TRBD1. CDR3 length: 12 residues. Germline V gives CDR1 SQVTM, CDR2 ANQGSEA. The ends lost 7 bases at V and 5 bases at J; junction bases unmatched: 4. CDR3 nucleotide sequence: TGCAGCGGTGGACAGGCAAATGAAAAACTGTTTTTT. Its translation: CSGGQANEKLFF.

This chain joins TRBV9 and TRBJ2-1; 8 bases align to TRBD1. The CDR3 contains 14 residues. Looked up from germline, CDR1 is SGDLS and CDR2 is YYNGEE. Trimming removed 2 bases from V and 6 bases from J; junction bases left unmatched: 4. This CDR3 is CASSVGQGGNEQFF. The CDR3 nucleotides are TGTGCCAGCAGCGTCGGACAGGGAGGCAATGAGCAGTTCTTC.

The chain joins TRBV9 to TRBJ1-1; D gene uncertain. The CDR3 runs to 12 residues. Germline loops: CDR1 SGDLS, CDR2 YYNGEE. V shed 4 bases and J shed 5 bases, with 9 bases lying between them. The CDR3 protein is CASSLPGTEAFF. The CDR3 region has the DNA TGTGCCAGCAGCCTCCCGGGAACTGAAGCTTTCTTT.

The V call is TRBV29-1, the J call TRBJ1-2; 7 bases are a match to TRBD1. V was clipped by 5 bases and J by 8 bases; unmatched bases: 8. Germline loops: CDR1 SQVTM, CDR2 ANQGSEA. The CDR3 runs to 12 residues. DNA of the CDR3: TGCAGCGTTTGGACAGGAAGGGTGGGCTACACCTTC. Amino acid sequence: CSVWTGRVGYTF.

The chain recombines TRBV7-9 with TRBJ2-3, with D unclear. The CDR3 spans 13 residues. Germline V CDR1 and CDR2: SEHNR, FQNEAQ (reference sequence). Between the trimmed V and J ends, which lost 4 bases and 0 bases, there was a span of 5 bases. The CDR3: CASSSPSTDTQYF. CDR3 bases: TGTGCCAGCAGCTCACCTAGCACAGATACGCAGTATTTT.

V usage is TRBV7-9 and J usage is TRBJ2-3; a possible D gene is TRBD2 (6 bases). This CDR3 region has 15 residues. V was pared by 5 bases and J by 1 base, with 13 bases between. CDR1 is SEHNR and CDR2 is FQNEAQ in the germline V gene (reference sequence). Written as DNA, the CDR3 is TGTGCCAGCAGCCCCTTCTCGGGAGGCACAGATACGCAGTATTTT. This translates into CASSPFSGGTDTQYF. Using reference TRBV7-9 and TRBJ2-3 for the parts outside the CDR3, the full variable domain is DTGVSQNPRHKITKRGQNVTFRCDPISEHNRLYWYRQTLGQGPEFLTYFQNEAQLEKSRLLSDRFSAERPKGSFSTLEIQRTEQGDSAMYLCASSPFSGGTDTQYFGPGTRLTVL.